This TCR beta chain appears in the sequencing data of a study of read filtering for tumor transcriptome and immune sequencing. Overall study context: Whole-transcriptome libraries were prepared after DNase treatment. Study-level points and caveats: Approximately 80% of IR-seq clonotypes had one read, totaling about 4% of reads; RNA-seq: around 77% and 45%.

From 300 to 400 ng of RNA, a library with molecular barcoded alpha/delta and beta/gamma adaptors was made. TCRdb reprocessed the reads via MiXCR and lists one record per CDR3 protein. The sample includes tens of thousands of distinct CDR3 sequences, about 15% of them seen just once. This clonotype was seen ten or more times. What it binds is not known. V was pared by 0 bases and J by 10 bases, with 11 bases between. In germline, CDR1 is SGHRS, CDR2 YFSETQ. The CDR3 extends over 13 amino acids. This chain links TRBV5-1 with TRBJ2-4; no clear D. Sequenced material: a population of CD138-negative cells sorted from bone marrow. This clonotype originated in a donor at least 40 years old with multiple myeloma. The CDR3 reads CASSLADRSIQYF. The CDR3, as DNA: TGCGCCAGCAGCTTGGCCGATCGTAGTATTCAGTACTTC.